This TCR beta chain was recorded in a study of T cell responses to AZD1222 COVID-19 vaccine. Measured with immunoSEQ multiplex PCR; TCRdb has only the in-frame clones, and not every one. This sample has around 130,000 clones, with about nine tenths found just once. The sequences come from peripheral blood, collected 28 days after the second dose of the MenACWY control vaccine. This receptor was obtained from an adult who received the MenACWY meningococcal vaccine as a control.

CDR3 in DNA: TGCAGTGGGGCAGTCACAGATACGCAGTATTTT. Protein product: CSGAVTDTQYF. V is TRBV20-1 and J is TRBJ2-3; D is unresolved. Trimming took off 7 bases at V and 2 bases at J, with 7 bases between the two ends. The germline V gene has CDR1 DFQATT and CDR2 SNEGSKA (reference sequence). The CDR3 is 11 amino acids.